Following are 26 T cell receptor beta chains from one sample sequenced in a study of spatial heterogeneity in lung cancer. Each CDR3 protein is one row after TCRdb ran MiXCR on the 5' RACE reads. Altogether about 18,000 distinct CDR3 sequences are present, approximately 10% being singletons, with the ten largest covering about 20%. These receptors are not linked to any known antigen. Study-wide results and caveats: Tumoral mutation counts were tracked by counts of expanded intratumoral alpha and beta TCRs.

Stated time point: sample taken at primary tumor resection. The sequencing used lung tumor tissue, collected at surgery. Receptor source: a female donor with early-stage non-small cell lung cancer.

This clonotype was found many times. A library prepared for alpha chains yielded this beta chain as an off-target read; its size is of little meaning. The chain employs TRBV12-3 or TRBV12-4 and TRBJ2-7; D is ambiguous. The CDR3 sequence is 12 residues long. V lost 2 bases, J lost 3 bases, and 5 bases lay in between. The DNA for the CDR3 is TGTGCCAGCAGTTTATTGCTCTACGAGCAGTACTTC. This translates into CASSLLLYEQYF.

This clonotype was observed a few times. The size of this beta chain means little, since it is a stray read in a library made for alpha chains. The chain recombines TRBV27 with TRBJ2-5; D call uncertain. Trimming left V 0 bases short and J 5 bases short, with 10 bases between. Germline assignment: CDR1 MNHEY and CDR2 SMNVEV (reference sequence). The CDR3 length is 14 residues. This CDR3 is CASSLSRYRETQYF. The CDR3 DNA is TGTGCCAGCAGTTTATCCAGGTATCGCGAGACCCAGTACTTC.

Concerning this clonotype: The library was built for alpha chains, so this beta chain is an off-target read and its size means little. Written as DNA, the CDR3 is TGTGCCACCGAACTAGCGGGGGCGGATACGCAGTATTTT. Amino acid sequence: CATELAGADTQYF. This sequence joins TRBV6-1 and TRBJ2-3, with TRBD2 matching 11 bases. The germline V gene encodes CDR1 MNHNS and CDR2 SASEGT. CDR3 length equals 13 residues. Unmatched junction bases numbered 6, after V lost 10 bases and J lost 6 bases.

This clonotype was seen many times. This beta chain is a stray read from a library made for alpha chains; its abundance is not meaningful. The chain has TRBV29-1 and TRBJ2-5; D is unresolved. The CDR3 length is 14 residues. Between the trimmed V and J ends, which lost 4 bases and 9 bases, there was a span of 21 bases. CDR1 is SQVTM, CDR2 ANQGSEA, per germline. The CDR3 loop reads CSVGGTGPPAPQYF. CDR3 nucleotide sequence: TGCAGCGTTGGTGGAACCGGCCCACCAGCGCCCCAGTACTTC.

This clonotype came up a few times. Since the library was made to target alpha chains, this beta chain is a stray read and its abundance is not meaningful. The genes are TRBV20-1 and TRBJ1-1; unclear D gene. Germline CDR1 and CDR2: DFQATT and SNEGSKA (reference sequence). V shed 0 bases and J shed 5 bases, with 7 bases lying between them. The CDR3 runs to 12 residues. CDR3 in DNA: TGCAGTGCTAGAGAAGTGTGGACTGAAGCTTTCTTT. This gives the protein CSAREVWTEAFF.

This clonotype was counted at least ten times. This beta chain is an off-target read within a library intended for alpha chains, so its frequency means little. This chain links TRBV20-1 with TRBJ2-7; D is perhaps TRBD1 or TRBD2 (5 bases each). Trimming cost V 0 bases and J 12 bases, with 12 bases left between them. The length of the CDR3 is 11 residues. Germline CDR1 reads DFQATT; CDR2 reads SNEGSKA (reference sequence). The CDR3 DNA reads TGCAGTGCTAGAGACCCGGGACGAGGGTACTTC. The encoded protein is CSARDPGRGYF.

This clonotype was seen only a few times. This beta chain came through as a stray read in a library set up for alpha chains, and its size says little. V gene TRBV5-1 combines with J gene TRBJ2-5; D possibly matches TRBD1 or TRBD2 (5 bases each). The V end lost 2 bases, the J end lost 2 bases, and 13 bases lay between the germline ends. The CDR3 is 15 amino acids. Germline loops: CDR1 SGHRS, CDR2 YFSETQ. CDR3: CASSLEGTGQETQYF. The DNA of the CDR3 is TGCGCCAGCAGCTTAGAGGGGACGGGGCAAGAGACCCAGTACTTC.

For this clonotype: This beta chain lies outside the target of a library built for alpha chains; its clone size means little. The rearrangement joins TRBV14 to TRBJ2-1; weak D call: TRBD1 (6 bases). Per germline, CDR1 SGHDN and CDR2 FVKESK. CDR3 length: 18 amino acids. Trimming stripped 0 bases from V and 0 bases from J, with 15 bases between. The CDR3 loop is CASSQEDVQGFSYNEQFF. The CDR3 DNA reads as TGTGCCAGCAGCCAAGAAGACGTCCAGGGGTTCTCCTACAATGAGCAGTTCTTC.

A note on this clonotype: A library prepared for alpha chains yielded this beta chain as an off-target read; its size is of little meaning. This rearrangement joins TRBV5-1 to TRBJ1-1, with TRBD1 matching over 9 bases. With 0 bases clipped from V and 4 bases from J, the junction kept 7 bases outside the gene matches. The germline gives CDR1 SGHRS, CDR2 YFSETQ. The CDR3 sequence is 16 residues long. DNA for the CDR3: TGCGCCAGCAGCTTGGGGGACAGGGTTAGGGGCACTGAAGCTTTCTTT. Amino acids: CASSLGDRVRGTEAFF. The full variable domain, its missing parts supplied by reference TRBV5-1 and TRBJ1-1, is KAGVTQTPRYLIKTRGQQVTLSCSPISGHRSVSWYQQTPGQGLQFLFEYFSETQRNKGNFPGRFSGRQFSNSRSEMNVSTLELGDSALYLCASSLGDRVRGTEAFFGQGTRLTVV.

This clonotype has just one count. Little can be read into the size of this beta chain, an off-target read in a library designed for alpha chains. This chain joins TRBV30 and TRBJ2-5; D unclear. CDR3 size: 13 residues. Per the germline V gene, CDR1 is GTSNPN and CDR2 is SVGIG (reference sequence). With 4 bases removed from V and 1 base from J, the gap between germline ends came to 10 bases. CDR3 DNA: TGTGCCTGGAACCCACTTCTCCAAGAGACCCAGTACTTC. This gives the protein CAWNPLLQETQYF.

In the case of this clonotype: This beta chain lies outside the target of a library built for alpha chains; its clone size means little. The genes are TRBV6-4 and TRBJ2-3; 11 bases line up with TRBD2. V was clipped by 0 bases and J by 4 bases; unmatched bases: 0. Germline-derived CDR1 and CDR2 are MRHNA and SNTAGT. This CDR3 comprises 15 residues. CDR3 nucleotide sequence: TGTGCCAGCAGTGACTCTAGCGGGGGGGCAGATACGCAGTATTTT. It codes for CASSDSSGGADTQYF.

Points on this clonotype: The size of this beta chain means little, since it is a stray read in a library made for alpha chains. V and J are TRBV15 and TRBJ2-5, with TRBD2 matching over 9 bases. Germline loops: CDR1 LNHNV, CDR2 YYDKDF (reference sequence). After removal of 9 bases from V and 0 bases from J, the junction contained 5 bases not matched to a gene. The CDR3 is 14 amino acids. The CDR3 DNA reads TGTGCCACTACAGCGGGGGGCAACCAAGAGACCCAGTACTTC. Translating it yields CATTAGGNQETQYF.

Only a few counts were recorded for this clonotype. Because this beta chain is a stray read in a library intended to capture alpha chains, its abundance should not be given much weight. The chain uses TRBV6-1 and TRBJ2-1; D is possibly TRBD2 (5 bases). Germline lookup yields CDR1 MNHNS and CDR2 SASEGT. This CDR3 has 16 residues. The V and J ends lost 2 bases and 2 bases respectively, with 13 bases between them. The CDR3 coding sequence is TGTGCCAGCAGTGAAAGCCTAGCTGCTACCTACAATGAGCAGTTCTTC. Translation: CASSESLAATYNEQFF.

This clonotype has a count of ten or more. This beta chain represents an off-target read in a library built for alpha chains; its size is of limited meaning. The genes are TRBV20-1 and TRBJ2-3, with D possibly TRBD1 on 5 matching bases. V lost 3 bases, J lost 5 bases, and 12 bases lay in between. Germline CDR1 is DFQATT and CDR2 is SNEGSKA (reference sequence). This CDR3 has 13 amino acids. CDR3 sequence (DNA): TGCAGTGCTAGCACAGGTGTGAAAGATACGCAGTATTTT. The encoded protein is CSASTGVKDTQYF.

In regard to this clonotype: Because the library targeted alpha chains, this beta chain is an off-target read whose size means little. The rearrangement joins TRBV12-3 or TRBV12-4 to TRBJ2-1; 13 nucleotides align to TRBD2. V lost 5 bases, J lost 5 bases, and 3 bases stayed unmatched. The CDR3 length is 15 residues. CDR3 sequence: CASSRTSGGNNEQFF. Here the CDR3 DNA reads TGTGCCAGCAGTCGGACTAGCGGGGGCAACAATGAGCAGTTCTTC.

On this clonotype itself: This beta chain turned up in a library designed for alpha chains; as an off-target read, its abundance says little. The V and J genes are TRBV7-9 and TRBJ1-1; D call uncertain. Germline lookup yields CDR1 SEHNR and CDR2 FQNEAQ (reference sequence). The V and J ends lost 0 bases and 2 bases respectively, with 10 bases between them. This CDR3 comprises 15 residues. DNA for the CDR3: TGTGCCAGCAGCTTAGCGTTCAGCCGTAACACTGAAGCTTTCTTT. Translated, it gives CASSLAFSRNTEAFF.

This clonotype qualifies as medium-sized. This beta chain is off target for a library built for alpha chains, so its abundance means little. The rearrangement links TRBV4-2 to TRBJ2-7; weak D call: TRBD1 (7 bases). Germline-derived CDR1 and CDR2 are LGHNA and YNFKEQ. V was shortened by 1 base and J by 0 bases, with 10 bases between the two germline ends. This CDR3 region has 15 residues. The CDR3 nucleotides are TGTGCCAGCAGCCAAGTTCAGGGGGGCTCCTACGAGCAGTACTTC. Translation gives CASSQVQGGSYEQYF.

The table lists this clonotype with a few counts. A library prepared for alpha chains yielded this beta chain as an off-target read; its size is of little meaning. The rearrangement joins TRBV5-1 to TRBJ2-7; the match to TRBD2 covers 11 bases. There are 16 residues in the CDR3. V was pared by 1 base and J by 5 bases, with 8 bases of the junction left unmatched. CDR1 and CDR2 (germline): SGHRS, YFSETQ. The CDR3: CASSLLAGGPNNEQYF. CDR3 in DNA: TGCGCCAGCAGCTTGTTAGCGGGGGGGCCGAATAACGAGCAGTACTTC.

By its share, this clonotype is medium-sized. This beta chain is a stray sequence in a library constructed for alpha chains; its clone size is not meaningful. The gene calls are TRBV7-3 and TRBJ2-2; D not certain. Trimming took 2 bases from V and 0 from J, leaving 4 bases between them. CDR1 and CDR2 (germline): SGHTA, FQGTGA. The CDR3 length is 14 residues. CDR3 DNA sequence: TGTGCCAGCAGCTTAGTAGCGAACACCGGGGAGCTGTTTTTT. Translating it yields CASSLVANTGELFF. The whole variable domain, filled in from reference TRBV7-3 and TRBJ2-2, reads GAGVSQTPSNKVTEKGKYVELRCDPISGHTALYWYRQSLGQGPEFLIYFQGTGAADDSGLPNDRFFAVRPEGSVSTLKIQRTERGDSAVYLCASSLVANTGELFFGEGSRLTVL.

This clonotype was observed a few times. The library was prepared for alpha chains; this beta chain is a stray read, so its frequency means little. The chain uses TRBV20-1 and TRBJ2-5; TRBD2 matches at 7 bases. Germline assignment: CDR1 DFQATT and CDR2 SNEGSKA (reference sequence). J was trimmed by 5 bases and V by 5 bases; bases with no gene match: 11. The CDR3 runs 14 residues. This CDR3 reads CSALSSWGGETQYF. The DNA for the CDR3 is TGCAGTGCTCTATCTAGCTGGGGGGGTGAGACCCAGTACTTC.

There are a few counts of this clonotype. This beta chain is a stray read from a library made for alpha chains; its abundance is not meaningful. The V call is TRBV12-3 or TRBV12-4, the J call TRBJ2-5, with 8 bases identical to TRBD1. The CDR3 loop spans 13 amino acids. The junction had 3 bases not matched to a gene; V was cut back by 7 bases and J by 2 bases. CDR3 DNA: TGTGCCAGCAAGCGACAGGGGCAAGAGACCCAGTACTTC. Amino acids: CASKRQGQETQYF.

This clonotype showed up just a few times. This beta chain slipped into a library made for alpha chains as a stray read, so its size is not meaningful. The gene calls are TRBV6-1 and TRBJ2-1; TRBD2 matches 7 bases. V dropped 4 bases and J dropped 2; count of bases not matched to a gene: 8. The germline CDR1 and CDR2 sequences are MNHNS and SASEGT. The CDR3 loop spans 16 amino acids. CDR3 sequence (DNA): TGTGCCAGCAGTGGGGCAGCGGGGCATGCCTACAATGAGCAGTTCTTC. Translating gives CASSGAAGHAYNEQFF.

This clonotype was counted between two and nine times. This beta chain is off target for a library built for alpha chains, so its abundance means little. The chain is built from TRBV7-9 and TRBJ2-3, with 13 bases fitting TRBD2. CDR1 and CDR2 (germline): SEHNR, FQNEAQ (reference sequence). Germline trimming cut 4 bases from V and 5 bases from J; bases unmatched to any gene: 3. The CDR3 is made up of 15 amino acids. The CDR3 nucleotides are TGTGCCAGCAGCTCAGGACTAGCGGGGGAAGATACGCAGTATTTT. It codes for CASSSGLAGEDTQYF.

This clonotype was found once. In a library made to pick up alpha chains, this beta chain is a stray read with a size that means little. V usage is TRBV20-1 and J usage is TRBJ2-1; 10 bases line up with TRBD2. V trimming: 0 bases; J trimming: 4 bases; junction bases outside the gene matches: 15. This CDR3 comprises 19 residues. Germline V gene data show CDR1 as DFQATT and CDR2 as SNEGSKA (reference sequence). The CDR3, as DNA: TGCAGTGCTAGAGATCTGGGACTAGCGACGAGCACTATTTACAATGAGCAGTTCTTC. It translates to CSARDLGLATSTIYNEQFF.

With regard to this clonotype: This beta chain is an off-target read within a library intended for alpha chains, so its frequency means little. The chain combines TRBV3-1 with TRBJ2-3; D is tentatively TRBD1 or TRBD2 (5 bases each). Germline CDR1 reads LGHDT; CDR2 reads YNNKEL (reference sequence). The CDR3 extends over 14 amino acids. V was pared by 4 bases and J by 9 bases, with 17 bases between. The CDR3 region is CASSRDATRLTQYF. CDR3 DNA: TGTGCCAGCAGCCGGGACGCCACTAGACTGACGCAGTATTTT.

Concerning this clonotype: Being off target in a library aimed at alpha chains, this beta chain has a size of little meaning. The chain recombines TRBV28 with TRBJ1-3; 8 bases line up with TRBD1. The CDR3 has 17 residues. V lost 3 bases to trimming and J lost 7 bases; unmatched junction nucleotides: 14. Germline V CDR1 and CDR2: MDHEN, SYDVKM. CDR3 region: CASSFVRGTGGRNTIYF. The CDR3 nucleotides are TGTGCCAGCAGTTTCGTCCGCGGGACAGGAGGAAGGAACACCATATATTTT.